The T cell receptor (beta chain) described here comes from a study of spatial heterogeneity in lung cancer. TCRdb re-analysed the 5' RACE reads in MiXCR, keeping a single row per CDR3 protein. The data show 25,000 to 35,000 distinct CDR3 sequences, roughly 8.4% seen once. This clonotype was observed a handful of times. The time point denotes: sample taken at primary tumor resection. The sequenced material consisted of unsorted whole RNA from tumor, nontumor lung or frozen PBMC. Germline values: CDR1 MNHNS, CDR2 SASEGT. The CDR3 is 11 amino acids. V lost 5 bases, J lost 6 bases, and 7 bases lay in between.

This clonotype was sampled from a female donor with early-stage non-small cell lung cancer. The source material was PBMCs, sampled at surgery. This chain links TRBV6-1 with TRBJ1-1; D not resolved. The CDR3 nucleotides are TGTGCCAGCAGTATCTTTCCTGAAGCTTTCTTT. Its translation is CASSIFPEAFF.